A single sample gave rise to the 23 T cell receptor beta chains below, sequenced in a study of memory B cells and T cells in multiple sclerosis. TCRdb's copy holds only in-frame clones and misses some; the assay was immunoSEQ multiplex PCR. The sample lists approximately 47,000 clones, around 79% occurring once. These TCRs are of unknown antigen specificity. CFSE-dim autoproliferating and CFSE-high non-proliferating T cells from unstimulated culture were sequenced separately. Pooled replicate wells came from around 5x10^7 CFSE-labeled PBMCs cultured roughly seven days without stimulus. The material sequenced was PBMCs from blood kept in culture. These receptors were taken from a human donor with multiple sclerosis.

This rearrangement joins TRBV9 to TRBJ2-3; D may correspond to TRBD1 or TRBD2 (5 bases each). Deletions cut 4 bases from V and 2 bases from J, with 14 bases between. The CDR3 extends over 15 amino acids. Per the germline V gene, CDR1 is SGDLS and CDR2 is YYNGEE. The CDR3 protein is CASSFRDASTDTQYF. As DNA, the CDR3 is TGTGCCAGCAGCTTCCGGGACGCGTCCACAGATACGCAGTATTTT. The complete variable domain, with remaining parts taken from reference TRBV9 and TRBJ2-3, reads DSGVTQTPKHLITATGQRVTLRCSPRSGDLSVYWYQQSLDQGLQFLIQYYNGEERAKGNILERFSAQQFPDLHSELNLSSLELGDSALYFCASSFRDASTDTQYFGPGTRLTVL.

The CDR3 coding sequence is TGTGCCAGCAGCTTAGGAAGCTTGTCGACGGAGACCCAGTACTTC. It codes for CASSLGSLSTETQYF. The V gene is TRBV11-3, the J gene TRBJ2-5, with no clear D. This CDR3 region has 15 residues. Germline V lookup: CDR1 SGHNT, CDR2 YENEEA. With 1 base removed from V and 5 bases from J, the gap between germline ends came to 14 bases.

The chain couples TRBV25-1 to TRBJ2-1; TRBD2 aligns across 10 bases. The CDR3 totals 15 residues. Germline loops: CDR1 MGHDK, CDR2 SYGVNS. After removal of 6 bases from V and 4 bases from J, the junction contained 6 bases not matched to a gene. CDR3 residues: CASSLLAGTYNEQFF. DNA of the CDR3: TGTGCCAGCAGCCTACTAGCGGGGACTTACAATGAGCAGTTCTTC.

This clone was observed a few times. This sequence joins TRBV19 and TRBJ1-2; D unclear. Germline values: CDR1 LNHDA, CDR2 SQIVND (reference sequence). This CDR3 is 10 amino acids long. V shed 8 bases and J shed 8 bases, with 9 bases lying between them. Written as DNA, the CDR3 is TGTGCCAGTGGTCGAGGCGGCTACACCTTC. It translates to CASGRGGYTF.

The chain uses TRBV5-6 and TRBJ2-1, with D tentatively TRBD2 (5 bases). The CDR3 has 15 amino acids. Germline loops: CDR1 SGHDT, CDR2 YYEEEE. The V and J ends lost 0 bases and 9 bases respectively, with 16 bases between them. Here the CDR3 reads CASSLGLAHSGEQFF. CDR3 nucleotide sequence: TGTGCCAGCAGCTTGGGGCTAGCTCACAGTGGTGAGCAGTTCTTC.

The chain recombines TRBV10-3 with TRBJ1-6; TRBD1 matches 7 bases. Trimming removed 5 bases from V and 8 bases from J; junction bases left unmatched: 12. This CDR3 is 16 amino acids long. In germline, CDR1 is ENHRY, CDR2 SYGVKD. The CDR3, as DNA: TGTGCCATCAGTCTATACTTTGGGGACAGTTATTCACCCCTCCACTTT. Encoded protein: CAISLYFGDSYSPLHF.

The V call is TRBV18, the J call TRBJ1-3; D unclear. From germline, CDR1 is KGHSH and CDR2 LQKENI. V was pared by 0 bases and J by 0 bases, with 9 bases between. CDR3 length: 16 amino acids. CDR3 in DNA: TGTGCCAGCTCACCACCGGGCAGGAGCTCTGGAAACACCATATATTTT. Its protein is CASSPPGRSSGNTIYF.

This clone was detected once. V is TRBV2 and J is TRBJ2-7; D unresolved. The CDR3 length is 12 residues. Trimming removed 7 bases from V and 0 bases from J, with 7 bases in between. Germline lookup yields CDR1 SNHLY and CDR2 FYNNEI. Here the CDR3 DNA reads TGTGCCAGCAACTTAGACTCCTACGAGCAGTACTTC. Protein: CASNLDSYEQYF.

V usage is TRBV7-2 and J usage is TRBJ2-7, with 9 bases aligning to TRBD1. The better agreement between TRBJ2-1 and the DNA end casts doubt on the J call. There are 16 residues in the CDR3. Germline loops: CDR1 SGHTA, CDR2 FQGNSA. CDR3 in amino acids: CASSLVPGQGWNEQFF. CDR3 in DNA: TGTGCCAGCAGCTTAGTCCCCGGACAGGGGTGGAATGAGCAGTTCTTC.

The chain is built from TRBV29-1 and TRBJ2-5; maybe TRBD1 (6 bases). The CDR3 contains 12 residues. Trimming stripped 4 bases from V and 5 bases from J, with 11 bases between. Germline values: CDR1 SQVTM, CDR2 ANQGSEA. The CDR3 loop is CSVAQGMETQYF. In DNA form, the CDR3 reads TGCAGCGTTGCACAGGGCATGGAGACCCAGTACTTC.

The rearrangement links TRBV5-4 to TRBJ2-5, with D unclear. The CDR3 covers 16 residues. CDR1 and CDR2 from the germline V gene are SGHNT and YYREEE (reference sequence). The V end lost 0 bases, the J end lost 5 bases, and 17 bases lay between the germline ends. The CDR3 DNA reads as TGTGCCAGCAGCTTGGTGGCCGCCAGGAGCGAGGAGACCCAGTACTTC. Amino acid sequence: CASSLVAARSEETQYF.

The rearrangement links TRBV6-5 to TRBJ1-5, with unresolved D. This CDR3 is 13 amino acids long. Trimming cost V 5 bases and J 2 bases, with 7 bases left between them. Germline CDR1 MNHEY, CDR2 SVGAGI. The CDR3 region has the DNA TGTGCCAGCAGTATGGACGGCAATCAGCCCCAGCATTTT. This translates into CASSMDGNQPQHF.

DNA of the CDR3: TGCGCCAGCAGAGAGGGGTGGGGCAATCAGCCCCAGCATTTT. Its translation is CASREGWGNQPQHF. The genes are TRBV10-2 and TRBJ1-5, with D possibly TRBD1 on 5 matching bases. The CDR3 has 14 amino acids. Germline V CDR1 and CDR2: WSHSY, SAAADI. V gave up 6 bases and J gave up 2 bases, with 11 bases separating them.

The genes are TRBV6-5 and TRBJ2-7; 9 nucleotides match TRBD1. The CDR3 length is 15 residues. J lost 6 bases, V lost 4 bases, and 10 bases had no gene match. CDR1 is MNHEY, CDR2 SVGAGI, per germline. The CDR3 nucleotides read TGTGCCAGCAGTTCGGGGGACAGGGAATCTGGCGAGCAGTACTTC. Protein product: CASSSGDRESGEQYF.

V is TRBV18 and J is TRBJ2-5; D is unresolved. The CDR3 sequence is 13 residues long. The germline CDR1 and CDR2 sequences are KGHSH and LQKENI. V was pared by 4 bases and J by 5 bases, with 11 bases between. DNA for the CDR3: TGTGCCAGCTCACTGTCCTTGGGGGAGACCCAGTACTTC. Translation: CASSLSLGETQYF.

This sequence joins TRBV11-2 and TRBJ2-3, with 12 bases identical to TRBD2. This CDR3 contains 18 residues. With 6 bases clipped from V and 5 bases from J, the junction kept 15 bases outside the gene matches. CDR1 SGHAT and CDR2 FQNNGV come from the germline V gene. CDR3 region: CASRKLAGGPPGGDTQYF. The CDR3 region has the DNA TGTGCCAGCAGAAAACTAGCGGGGGGACCACCCGGAGGAGATACGCAGTATTTT.

This clone has just one count. J is TRBJ1-1 and V is TRBV5-1, with TRBD1 identical over 10 bases. There are 13 residues in the CDR3. The J segment lost 6 bases and the V segment lost 2 bases, leaving 1 base of the junction unmatched. CDR1 is SGHRS and CDR2 is YFSETQ in the germline V gene. The chain's CDR3 is CASSFGTGAEAFF. The DNA for the CDR3 is TGCGCCAGCAGCTTCGGGACAGGGGCTGAAGCTTTCTTT.

V is TRBV28 and J is TRBJ2-1; D may match TRBD1 or TRBD2 (6 bases each). Trimming shortened V by 3 bases and J by 6 bases, and 12 bases separated the two germline ends. The germline V gene has CDR1 MDHEN and CDR2 SYDVKM. This CDR3 spans 14 amino acids. CDR3 loop: CASSFRGPLNEQFF. The CDR3 DNA reads TGTGCCAGCAGTTTCCGGGGGCCCCTCAATGAGCAGTTCTTC.

This clone was counted only a few times. The genes are TRBV11-3 and TRBJ2-2; the D gene is possibly TRBD2 (5 bases). From germline, CDR1 is SGHNT and CDR2 YENEEA. This CDR3 is built from 14 residues. Deletions cut 5 bases from V and 4 bases from J, with 11 bases between. CDR3 region: CASSPRRGTGELFF. As DNA, the CDR3 is TGTGCCAGCAGCCCACGACGGGGCACCGGGGAGCTGTTTTTT.

The rearrangement joins TRBV7-2 to TRBJ2-5, with 9 bases that match TRBD1. Losses at the gene ends were 1 base for V and 4 bases for J; bases not matched to a gene: 4. CDR1 is SGHTA and CDR2 is FQGNSA in the germline V gene. The CDR3 runs to 15 residues. The CDR3 DNA reads TGTGCCAGCAGCTTAGATACAGGGGGCGGAGAGACCCAGTACTTC. It specifies CASSLDTGGGETQYF.

The V and J genes are TRBV6-1 and TRBJ1-2; possibly TRBD1 for D (5 bases). The germline V and J ends were trimmed by 3 bases and 2 bases, with 16 bases remaining between them. This CDR3 is built from 16 residues. Germline lookup yields CDR1 MNHNS and CDR2 SASEGT. For the CDR3, the DNA is TGTGCCAGCAGTGATTACGGGGGAAGAGCGAACTATGGCTACACCTTC. The encoded protein is CASSDYGGRANYGYTF.

This clone was found once. The chain links TRBV5-1 to TRBJ1-6, with D hard to call. V was shortened by 4 bases and J by 3 bases, with 11 bases between the two germline ends. This CDR3 has 15 residues. Germline loops: CDR1 SGHRS, CDR2 YFSETQ. Written as DNA, the CDR3 is TGCGCCAGCAGCCCCCAGACGGACTATAATTCACCCCTCCACTTT. This translates into CASSPQTDYNSPLHF.

This rearrangement joins TRBV7-9 to TRBJ1-2; D call uncertain. Trimming left V 7 bases short and J 8 bases short, with 20 bases between. The CDR3 totals 14 residues. Germline loops: CDR1 SEHNR, CDR2 FQNEAQ (reference sequence). CDR3 residues: CASTSIPGSQGYTF. The CDR3 DNA reads as TGTGCCAGCACCTCAATTCCAGGCAGCCAGGGCTACACCTTC.